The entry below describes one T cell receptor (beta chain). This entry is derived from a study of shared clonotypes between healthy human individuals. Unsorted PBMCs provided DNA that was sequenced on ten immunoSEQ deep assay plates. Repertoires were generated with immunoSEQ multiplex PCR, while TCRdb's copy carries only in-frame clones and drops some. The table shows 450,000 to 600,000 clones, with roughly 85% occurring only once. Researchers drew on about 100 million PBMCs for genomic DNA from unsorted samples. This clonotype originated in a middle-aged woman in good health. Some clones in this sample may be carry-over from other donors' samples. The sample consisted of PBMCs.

The CDR3 protein is CASSSPGTNYNEQFF. CDR3 in DNA: TGTGCCAGCAGCTCCCCCGGGACAAACTACAATGAGCAGTTCTTC. J is TRBJ2-1 and V is TRBV7-3; weak D call: TRBD1 (6 bases). V was shortened by 4 bases and J by 3 bases, with 13 bases between the two germline ends. Germline V lookup: CDR1 SGHTA, CDR2 FQGTGA. This CDR3 has 15 amino acids.